The 18 T cell receptor beta chains reported below all come from one sample, sequenced in a study of blood T cell repertoires in COVID-19. Libraries were prepared by immunoSEQ multiplex PCR; TCRdb keeps only in-frame clonotypes and omits some of them. The sample includes 250,000 to 300,000 clones, approximately 91% of them seen just once. Sequenced input: peripheral blood. Receptors originate from a woman in her twenties or thirties with COVID-19, enrolled during active disease.

The rearrangement links TRBV5-4 to TRBJ2-3; 13 positions agree with TRBD2. This CDR3 spans 15 amino acids. The ends lost 1 base at V and 6 bases at J; junction bases unmatched: 2. Germline V gene lookup returns CDR1 SGHNT and CDR2 YYREEE (reference sequence). In DNA, the CDR3 is TGTGCCAGCAGCTTGAGGACTAGCGGGAGCGATACGCAGTATTTT. Translated: CASSLRTSGSDTQYF.

This chain joins TRBV21-1 and TRBJ2-3; the DNA was not used to check the table's D call, TRBD1. TRBV21-1 represents a pseudogene. This CDR3 is built from 18 residues. The CDR3 protein is CASSTARPIRQRADTQYF. DNA of the CDR3: TGTGCCAGCAGCACCGCCCGCCCTATCAGACAACGTGCAGATACGCAGTATTTT.

The chain recombines TRBV21-1 with TRBJ2-1; no DNA check was done on the table's D call, TRBD2. TRBV21-1 is a listed pseudogene. The CDR3 spans 12 residues. CDR3 sequence: CASGLAGSSGFF. CDR3 DNA sequence: TGTGCTTCTGGACTAGCGGGATCGAGCGGGTTCTTC.

The V call is TRBV7-2, the J call TRBJ2-6, with a possible D match to TRBD1 (5 bases). This CDR3 comprises 15 residues. Germline CDR1 and CDR2: SGHTA and FQGNSA. The V end was cut by 1 base, the J end by 3 bases, with 7 bases between. CDR3 nucleotides: TGTGCCAGCAGCTTAGAGGGGAATGGGGCCAACGTCCTGACTTTC. Translating gives CASSLEGNGANVLTF.

CDR3 region: CASSFPDRVNGYTF. CDR3 sequence (DNA): TGTGCCAGCAGCTTCCCGGACAGGGTTAATGGCTACACCTTC. The V gene is TRBV5-4, the J gene TRBJ1-2; 8 bases are a match to TRBD1. Germline lookup yields CDR1 SGHNT and CDR2 YYREEE (reference sequence). The CDR3 spans 14 residues. V was pared by 2 bases and J by 6 bases, with 6 bases of the junction left unmatched.

A note on this clone: This sample also contains other DNA sequences that code for the same CDR3. V is TRBV2 and J is TRBJ1-5; 9 positions match TRBD1. The CDR3 runs to 14 residues. The V and J ends lost 8 bases and 4 bases, in that order; junction bases with no gene match: 6. Germline-derived CDR1 and CDR2 are SNHLY and FYNNEI. CDR3 amino acids: CASSGQGGNQPQHF. The CDR3 nucleotides read TGTGCCAGCTCGGGACAGGGAGGAAATCAGCCCCAGCATTTT.

Comments on this clone: Other nucleotide sequences in the sample specify the same CDR3. V gene TRBV6-5 combines with J gene TRBJ2-7; 10 nucleotides line up with TRBD1. The V and J ends lost 6 bases and 4 bases, in that order; junction bases with no gene match: 6. In germline, CDR1 is MNHEY, CDR2 SVGAGI. This CDR3 comprises 14 residues. The CDR3 DNA is TGTGCCAGCAGCCGTGACAGGGGGCGGTACGAGCAGTACTTC. Residues: CASSRDRGRYEQYF.

The genes are TRBV6-6 and TRBJ2-1; TRBD2 aligns across 8 bases. Germline V CDR1 and CDR2: MNHNY, SVGAGI (reference sequence). The CDR3 loop spans 15 amino acids. Unmatched junction bases numbered 9, after V lost 5 bases and J lost 6 bases. DNA for the CDR3: TGTGCCAGCAGTGTTCCGGCGGGAGGCCCCAATGAGCAGTTCTTC. It specifies CASSVPAGGPNEQFF.

This clone was recorded only once. V gene TRBV30 combines with J gene TRBJ1-2, with D unresolved. The CDR3 contains 15 residues. Trimming removed 0 bases from V and 2 bases from J, with 13 bases in between. Germline CDR1 reads GTSNPN; CDR2 reads SVGIG (reference sequence). The CDR3 DNA sequence: TGTGCCTGGAGTGTATGGGTAGGGAGCAACTATGGCTACACCTTC. This codes for CAWSVWVGSNYGYTF.

The CDR3 sequence: CASSQGRTGGNSPLHF. The CDR3 bases are TGCGCCAGCAGCCAAGGGAGAACAGGGGGAAATTCACCCCTCCACTTT. This rearrangement joins TRBV4-1 to TRBJ1-6; 8 bases line up with TRBD1. The CDR3 sequence is 16 residues long. From germline, CDR1 is MGHRA and CDR2 YSYEKL. Trimming cost V 1 base and J 7 bases; bases outside gene matches: 6.

The chain is built from TRBV10-3 and TRBJ2-7, with 7 bases aligning to TRBD1. CDR1 is ENHRY, CDR2 SYGVKD, per germline. V lost 10 bases and J lost 4; bases outside the gene matches: 10. The CDR3 is 13 amino acids. The CDR3 sequence: CATRRDSRYEQYF. As DNA, the CDR3 is TGTGCCACACGAAGGGACAGTCGATACGAGCAGTACTTC.

The rearrangement joins TRBV5-1 to TRBJ1-3; D unclear. CDR3 length: 16 amino acids. Germline V gene sequence: CDR1 SGHRS, CDR2 YFSETQ. V was trimmed by 0 bases and J by 0 bases, leaving 10 bases between them. The CDR3, as DNA: TGCGCCAGCAGCTTGGTTCGGAGGAGCTCTGGAAACACCATATATTTT. Its translation: CASSLVRRSSGNTIYF.

This chain joins TRBV5-4 and TRBJ1-6; weak D call: TRBD1 (5 bases). Germline-derived CDR1 and CDR2 are SGHNT and YYREEE (reference sequence). Between the trimmed V and J ends, which lost 1 base and 7 bases, there was a span of 15 bases. This CDR3 contains 16 residues. The CDR3 loop reads CASSLKTGQGNSPLHF. CDR3 nucleotide sequence: TGTGCCAGCAGCTTGAAGACTGGACAAGGGAATTCACCCCTCCACTTT.

The chain recombines TRBV9 with TRBJ2-2, with TRBD1 matching over 7 bases. The CDR3 has 16 amino acids. The germline gives CDR1 SGDLS, CDR2 YYNGEE. V lost 4 bases, J lost 1 base, and 7 bases stayed unmatched. CDR3 in amino acids: CASSLTGTVNTGELFF. CDR3 nucleotide sequence: TGTGCCAGCAGCTTAACCGGGACAGTGAACACCGGGGAGCTGTTTTTT.

The chain employs TRBV28 and TRBJ2-5; no definite D call. From germline, CDR1 is MDHEN and CDR2 SYDVKM. V was cut by 5 bases and J by 5 bases, with 12 bases left in between. The length of the CDR3 is 13 residues. The CDR3 bases are TGTGCCAGCAGTAAAGACTTTGCGGAGACCCAGTACTTC. The encoded protein is CASSKDFAETQYF.

The rearrangement uses TRBV7-6 and TRBJ1-2; D is undetermined. V lost 5 bases and J 8 bases, leaving 18 bases between the germline ends. This CDR3 comprises 14 residues. Germline CDR1 and CDR2: SGHVS and FNYEAQ. In DNA form, the CDR3 reads TGTGCCAGCAGCCCCCCCGCCCAGGAGGGAGGCTACACCTTC. This encodes CASSPPAQEGGYTF.

This chain links TRBV19 with TRBJ2-3, with 9 bases that match TRBD2. The J segment lost 6 bases and the V segment lost 0 bases, leaving 16 bases of the junction unmatched. CDR1 is LNHDA and CDR2 is SQIVND in the germline V gene (reference sequence). The CDR3 consists of 19 residues. For the CDR3, the DNA is TGTGCCAGTAGTATAGAGGTGACTAGCGGCTTTCGGGGGAGGGATACGCAGTATTTT. This codes for CASSIEVTSGFRGRDTQYF.

This clone occurred a few times. The V call is TRBV2, the J call TRBJ1-2, with TRBD1 as a possible D gene (5 bases). V lost 11 bases to trimming and J lost 0 bases, with 13 bases between them. Germline values: CDR1 SNHLY, CDR2 FYNNEI. This CDR3 spans 13 amino acids. The DNA for the CDR3 is TGTGCCGGAAGGGGAGGAGCTAACTATGGCTACACCTTC. Translated: CAGRGGANYGYTF.